One sample yielded the 16 T cell receptor beta chains listed below, sequenced in a study of vaccination and CD4 T cells after COVID-19. Their antigens are not known. Oncomine TCR Beta short-read sequencing was applied to DNA from cultured CD4+ T cells. One entry per CDR3 protein results from TCRdb running MiXCR on the PCR reads. Among 9,000 to 15,000 distinct CDR3 sequences listed, less than 55% were seen once. Described treatment: roughly 11-day PBMC culture with coronavirus spike peptide pools or control peptides (ViraFEST assay). Sequencing was done on a sample of CD4+ T cells from blood, cultured in vitro. The receptors derive from a human donor who had recovered from COVID-19.

This clonotype came up a few times. This chain links TRBV18 with TRBJ1-5; D call uncertain. The V end lost 2 bases, the J end lost 5 bases, and 1 base lay between the germline ends. From germline, CDR1 is KGHSH and CDR2 LQKENI. This CDR3 is 11 amino acids long. CDR3 DNA: TGTGCCAGCTCACCAGATCAGCCCCAGCATTTT. It codes for CASSPDQPQHF.

This clonotype was observed a handful of times. The V gene is TRBV7-2, the J gene TRBJ1-6; tentatively, D is TRBD1 (5 bases). CDR1 and CDR2 from the germline V gene are SGHTA and FQGNSA. Between the trimmed V and J ends, which lost 7 bases and 7 bases, there was a span of 14 bases. This CDR3 has 14 amino acids. Here the CDR3 DNA reads TGTGCCAGCACCCATGACAGACGAAATTCACCCCTCCACTTT. Its protein product is CASTHDRRNSPLHF.

There are a few counts of this clonotype. This chain connects TRBV6-2 or TRBV6-3 to TRBJ1-6; TRBD1 might be the D (6 bases). Germline CDR1 and CDR2: MNHEY and SVGEGT. V lost 5 bases to trimming and J lost 1 base, with 9 bases between them. The CDR3 is 15 residues long. DNA for the CDR3: TGTGCCAGCAGTCCAGGGGCTTCCTATAATTCACCCCTCCACTTT. Amino acids: CASSPGASYNSPLHF.

This clonotype is medium-sized in the sample. The chain recombines TRBV27 with TRBJ1-5, with D possibly being TRBD1 (5 bases). CDR3 length equals 13 residues. Trimming removed 4 bases at V and 5 bases at J, with 9 bases between. Germline V lookup: CDR1 MNHEY, CDR2 SMNVEV (reference sequence). CDR3 region: CASSSQGHQPQHF. CDR3 bases: TGTGCCAGCAGTTCCCAGGGCCATCAGCCCCAGCATTTT.

This clonotype was observed a few times. This chain joins TRBV20-1 and TRBJ1-4, with D maybe TRBD1 (5 bases). The germline V gene encodes CDR1 DFQATT and CDR2 SNEGSKA (reference sequence). Trimming left V 4 bases short and J 11 bases short, with 11 bases between. There are 11 residues in the CDR3. The chain's CDR3 is CSATDRNKLFF. In DNA, the CDR3 is TGCAGTGCTACAGACAGAAATAAACTGTTTTTT.

The V gene is TRBV7-2, the J gene TRBJ2-7; D unclear. Germline CDR1 is SGHTA and CDR2 is FQGNSA. The CDR3 runs to 13 residues. The V end lost 1 base, the J end lost 7 bases, and 11 bases lay between the germline ends. CDR3 sequence reads: CASSLGPLWEQYF. The DNA of the CDR3 is TGTGCCAGCAGCTTAGGCCCACTGTGGGAGCAGTACTTC.

Only a few counts were recorded for this clonotype. The rearrangement uses TRBV7-2 and TRBJ2-5; 7 nucleotides agree with TRBD2. The CDR3 totals 20 residues. Germline CDR1 SGHTA, CDR2 FQGNSA. The trim removed 1 base at V and 6 bases at J, leaving 23 bases unmatched. The CDR3 region has the DNA TGTGCCAGCAGCTTAGAAGAGCCGGCGCGGGGGTTACCCGCCCCCAAGACCCAGTACTTC. This codes for CASSLEEPARGLPAPKTQYF.

This clonotype has more than one count but fewer than ten. This chain uses TRBV2 with TRBJ1-1, with TRBD1 as a possible D gene (6 bases). V dropped 5 bases and J dropped 5 bases, with 18 bases sitting between them. The CDR3 has 15 residues. Germline loops: CDR1 SNHLY, CDR2 FYNNEI. The CDR3 spells CASSIQLTGWTEAFF. In nucleotides, the CDR3 is TGTGCCAGCAGTATCCAACTGACAGGATGGACTGAAGCTTTCTTT.

This clonotype was detected only a few times. The chain joins TRBV6-2 or TRBV6-3 to TRBJ2-7; possible D gene TRBD2, 7 bases. Trimming stripped 2 bases from V and 5 bases from J, with 19 bases between. The CDR3 has 16 amino acids. Germline CDR1 is MNHEY and CDR2 is SVGEGT. CDR3 in DNA: TGTGCCAGCAGTTACCGGCATTGGGGGGGCGTAGACGAGCAGTACTTC. It encodes CASSYRHWGGVDEQYF.

This rearrangement joins TRBV5-5 to TRBJ2-3; D ambiguous. The CDR3 spans 13 residues. Trimming shortened V by 6 bases and J by 5 bases, and 13 bases separated the two germline ends. Germline lookup yields CDR1 SGHKS and CDR2 YYEKEE (reference sequence). The CDR3 DNA reads TGTGCCAGCACTCCGGAACTCCGAGATACGCAGTATTTT. Protein: CASTPELRDTQYF.

This chain links TRBV7-9 with TRBJ1-2; maybe TRBD1 (5 bases). The ends were cut back, 0 bases at V and 5 bases at J, with 13 bases in the middle. The length of the CDR3 is 15 residues. CDR1 is SEHNR, CDR2 FQNEAQ, per germline (reference sequence). The CDR3 bases are TGTGCCAGCAGCTTAGCGGAGAAAGGGGAGTATGGCTACACCTTC. Its protein product is CASSLAEKGEYGYTF.

The V and J genes are TRBV6-1 and TRBJ2-7; D perhaps matches TRBD1 (6 bases). This CDR3 region has 15 residues. Trimming removed 6 bases at V and 6 bases at J, with 21 bases between. Germline V gives CDR1 MNHNS, CDR2 SASEGT. DNA of the CDR3: TGTGCCAGCAGGAAAACAACAGGGATGGTTGCCGAGCAGTACTTC. Its protein is CASRKTTGMVAEQYF.

A few counts support this clonotype. The rearrangement joins TRBV19 to TRBJ1-2; a weak D match, TRBD1 (5 bases). The CDR3 sequence is 14 residues long. Germline V lookup: CDR1 LNHDA, CDR2 SQIVND (reference sequence). With 7 bases removed from V and 7 bases from J, the gap between germline ends came to 19 bases. The CDR3 is CASIPSSGMVGYTF. CDR3 DNA: TGTGCCAGTATACCCTCGTCAGGGATGGTTGGCTACACCTTC.

The chain carries TRBV7-9 and TRBJ1-1; D perhaps matches TRBD1 (5 bases). V was pared by 4 bases and J by 2 bases, with 11 bases between. The CDR3 is made up of 14 amino acids. The germline CDR1 and CDR2 sequences are SEHNR and FQNEAQ (reference sequence). The CDR3 DNA reads TGTGCCAGCAGCTCCCAGGGCAGCAACACTGAAGCTTTCTTT. Its protein product is CASSSQGSNTEAFF.

CDR3 amino acids: CSARGGQSSYEQYF. The CDR3 DNA follows: TGCAGTGCTAGAGGCGGACAGAGCTCCTACGAGCAGTACTTC. The rearrangement links TRBV20-1 to TRBJ2-7, with a tentative D call TRBD1 (6 bases). The CDR3 runs 14 residues. The germline gives CDR1 DFQATT, CDR2 SNEGSKA (reference sequence). V was pared by 1 base and J by 0 bases, with 10 bases between.

The J gene is TRBJ1-1, the V gene TRBV14; D is uncertain. V was trimmed by 1 base and J by 5 bases, leaving 8 bases between them. CDR3 size: 13 residues. Germline assignment: CDR1 SGHDN and CDR2 FVKESK. CDR3 sequence reads: CASSQVLGTEAFF. The CDR3 nucleotides are TGTGCCAGCAGCCAAGTTTTAGGGACTGAAGCTTTCTTT.